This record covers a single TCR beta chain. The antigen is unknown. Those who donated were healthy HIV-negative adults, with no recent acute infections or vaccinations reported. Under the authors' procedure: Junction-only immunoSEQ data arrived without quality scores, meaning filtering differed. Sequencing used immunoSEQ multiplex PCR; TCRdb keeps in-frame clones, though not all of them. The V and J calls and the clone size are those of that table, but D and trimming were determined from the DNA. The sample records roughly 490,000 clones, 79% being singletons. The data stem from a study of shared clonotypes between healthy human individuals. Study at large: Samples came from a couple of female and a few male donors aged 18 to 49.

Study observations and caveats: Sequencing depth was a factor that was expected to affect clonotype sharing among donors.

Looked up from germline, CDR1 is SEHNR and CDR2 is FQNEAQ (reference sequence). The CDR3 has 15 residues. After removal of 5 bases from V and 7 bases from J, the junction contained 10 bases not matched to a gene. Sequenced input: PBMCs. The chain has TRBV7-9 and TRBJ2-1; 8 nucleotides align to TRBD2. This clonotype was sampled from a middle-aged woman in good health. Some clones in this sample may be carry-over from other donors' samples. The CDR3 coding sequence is TGTGCCAGCAGCATAACTAGCGGCCTCGGGAATGAGCAGTTCTTC. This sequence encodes CASSITSGLGNEQFF. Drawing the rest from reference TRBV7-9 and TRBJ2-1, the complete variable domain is DTGVSQNPRHKITKRGQNVTFRCDPISEHNRLYWYRQTLGQGPEFLTYFQNEAQLEKSRLLSDRFSAERPKGSFSTLEIQRTEQGDSAMYLCASSITSGLGNEQFFGPGTRLTVL.